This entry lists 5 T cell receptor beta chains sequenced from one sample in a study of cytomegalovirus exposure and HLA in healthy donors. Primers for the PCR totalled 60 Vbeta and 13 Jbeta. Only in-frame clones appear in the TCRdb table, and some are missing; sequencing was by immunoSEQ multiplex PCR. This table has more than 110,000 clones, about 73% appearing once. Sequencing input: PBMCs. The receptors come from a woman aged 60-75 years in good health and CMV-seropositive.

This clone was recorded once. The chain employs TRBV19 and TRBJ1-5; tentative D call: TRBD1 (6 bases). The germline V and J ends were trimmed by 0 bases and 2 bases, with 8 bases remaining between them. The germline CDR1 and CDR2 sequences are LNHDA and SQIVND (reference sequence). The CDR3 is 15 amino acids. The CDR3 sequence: CASSIEGGRNQPQHF. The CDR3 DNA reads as TGTGCCAGTAGTATAGAGGGGGGGCGCAATCAGCCCCAGCATTTT.

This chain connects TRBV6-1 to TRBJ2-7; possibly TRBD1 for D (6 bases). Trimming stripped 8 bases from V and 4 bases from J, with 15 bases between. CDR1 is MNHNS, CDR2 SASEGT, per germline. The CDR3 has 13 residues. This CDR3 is CASDQTGSYEQYF. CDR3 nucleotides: TGTGCCAGCGACCAGACAGGAAGTTACGAGCAGTACTTC.

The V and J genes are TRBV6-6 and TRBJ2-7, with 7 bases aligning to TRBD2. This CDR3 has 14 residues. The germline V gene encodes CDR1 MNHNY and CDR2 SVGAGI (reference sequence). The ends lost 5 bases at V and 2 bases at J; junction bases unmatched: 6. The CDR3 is CASSPISGAYEQYF. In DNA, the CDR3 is TGTGCCAGCAGTCCGATAAGCGGGGCCTACGAGCAGTACTTC.

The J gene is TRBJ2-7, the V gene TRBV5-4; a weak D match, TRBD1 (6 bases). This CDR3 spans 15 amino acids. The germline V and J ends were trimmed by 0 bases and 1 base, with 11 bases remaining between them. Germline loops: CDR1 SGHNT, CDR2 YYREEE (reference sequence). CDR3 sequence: CASSLGTEASYEQYF. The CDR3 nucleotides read TGTGCCAGCAGCTTGGGGACAGAGGCTTCCTACGAGCAGTACTTC.

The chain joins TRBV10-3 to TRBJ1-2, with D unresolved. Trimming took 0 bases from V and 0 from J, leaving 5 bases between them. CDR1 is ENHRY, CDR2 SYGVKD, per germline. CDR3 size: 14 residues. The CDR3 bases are TGTGCCATCAGTGAGTCGAGTCCTAACTATGGCTACACCTTC. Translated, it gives CAISESSPNYGYTF.